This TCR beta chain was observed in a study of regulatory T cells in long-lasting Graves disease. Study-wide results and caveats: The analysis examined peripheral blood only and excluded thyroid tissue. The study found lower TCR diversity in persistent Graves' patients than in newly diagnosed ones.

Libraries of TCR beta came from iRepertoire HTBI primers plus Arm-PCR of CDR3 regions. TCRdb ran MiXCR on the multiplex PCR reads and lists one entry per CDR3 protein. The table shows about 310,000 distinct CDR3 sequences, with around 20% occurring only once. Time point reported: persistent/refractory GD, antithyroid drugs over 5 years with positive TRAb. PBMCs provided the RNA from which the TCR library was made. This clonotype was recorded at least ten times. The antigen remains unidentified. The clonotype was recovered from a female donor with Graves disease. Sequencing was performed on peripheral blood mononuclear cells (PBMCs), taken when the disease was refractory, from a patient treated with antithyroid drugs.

CDR3 sequence (DNA): TGTGCCAGCAGCCCAGACGGGACTAGCGTTAAAGAGACCCAGTACTTC. Its translation: CASSPDGTSVKETQYF. This chain uses TRBV11-2 with TRBJ2-5; TRBD2 agrees at 10 bases. V lost 5 bases to trimming and J lost 3 bases; unmatched junction nucleotides: 9. The CDR3 spans 16 residues. The germline gives CDR1 SGHAT, CDR2 FQNNGV.